These 29 T cell receptor beta chains came from one sample sequenced in a study of spatial heterogeneity in lung cancer. Time point indicated: sample taken at primary tumor resection. Frozen PBMC, nontumor lung or tumor provided whole RNA, which was sequenced unsorted. TCRdb analysed the 5' RACE reads with MiXCR anew, one entry per CDR3 protein. The sample has 40,000 to 55,000 distinct CDR3 sequences, around 13% seen once; the top ten hold 50% to 65%. Sequencing used PBMCs, obtained at surgery. Receptor source: a male donor with early-stage non-small cell lung cancer.

This clonotype has a handful of counts. This chain links TRBV5-1 with TRBJ1-1; D possibly corresponds to TRBD1 (5 bases). Germline CDR1 SGHRS, CDR2 YFSETQ. The length of the CDR3 is 15 residues. Trimming removed 1 base from V and 0 bases from J, with 10 bases in between. The CDR3 coding sequence is TGCGCCAGCAGCTTGCTCGGGACTGTGAACACTGAAGCTTTCTTT. Amino acids: CASSLLGTVNTEAFF.

In this sample, this clonotype turned up many times. The rearrangement joins TRBV29-1 to TRBJ2-1; 8 bases fit TRBD2. V lost 4 bases and J lost 4; bases outside the gene matches: 12. The CDR3 is made up of 16 amino acids. Germline V gene sequence: CDR1 SQVTM, CDR2 ANQGSEA. The CDR3 here is CSVGKYGRASYNEQFF. The CDR3 nucleotides read TGCAGCGTTGGAAAATACGGGAGGGCCTCTTACAATGAGCAGTTCTTC.

The chain employs TRBV6-4 and TRBJ2-1, with a possible D match to TRBD1 (8 bases). The CDR3 has 15 amino acids. Trimming removed 6 bases from V and 8 bases from J, with 20 bases in between. The germline gives CDR1 MRHNA, CDR2 SNTAGT. For the CDR3, the DNA is TGTGCCAGCAGCGCACAGGGGGGGGCCCTATATGAGCAGTTCTTC. Residues: CASSAQGGALYEQFF.

This clonotype was seen ten or more times. CDR3 in amino acids: CSVDDEEETQYF. In nucleotides, the CDR3 is TGCAGCGTTGACGACGAGGAAGAGACCCAGTACTTC. The V call is TRBV29-1, the J call TRBJ2-5; D remains unclear. The CDR3 runs to 12 residues. V was trimmed by 3 bases and J by 3 bases, leaving 8 bases between them. Germline V CDR1 and CDR2: SQVTM, ANQGSEA.

The chain has TRBV10-3 and TRBJ2-3, with D possibly TRBD2 on 6 matching bases. The CDR3 covers 15 residues. Per the germline V gene, CDR1 is ENHRY and CDR2 is SYGVKD. Trimming removed 7 bases at V and 5 bases at J, with 19 bases between. This CDR3 reads CAITLGGSGEDTQYF. The CDR3 DNA is TGTGCCATCACCCTTGGGGGGAGCGGTGAAGATACGCAGTATTTT.

This clonotype has a handful of counts. The V gene is TRBV11-2, the J gene TRBJ2-5; D is possibly TRBD1 (6 bases). Germline V gives CDR1 SGHAT, CDR2 FQNNGV. V lost 1 base and J lost 4, with 7 bases in between. The CDR3 covers 13 residues. The DNA of the CDR3 is TGTGCCAGCAGCTTAGGACAGGTAGAGACCCAGTACTTC. Translated: CASSLGQVETQYF.

The J gene is TRBJ1-1, the V gene TRBV6-5; D is unresolved. The CDR3 has 14 amino acids. Germline V gene lookup returns CDR1 MNHEY and CDR2 SVGAGI. V was clipped by 0 bases and J by 6 bases, with 11 bases between them. The CDR3 DNA follows: TGTGCCAGCAGTTACTCGTCTTTTAGGCCTGAAGCTTTCTTT. Encoded protein: CASSYSSFRPEAFF.

This clonotype was detected a few times. The rearrangement links TRBV6-1 to TRBJ2-5, with 7 bases lining up with TRBD1. CDR3 length equals 15 residues. With V trimmed by 6 bases and J by 0 bases, 7 bases remained unmatched. Per the germline V gene, CDR1 is MNHNS and CDR2 is SASEGT. Written as DNA, the CDR3 is TGTGCCAGCAGCCTGACAGGGCACTACCAAGAGACCCAGTACTTC. This gives the protein CASSLTGHYQETQYF.

This clonotype occurred many times. The chain has TRBV12-3 or TRBV12-4 and TRBJ1-1; D call uncertain. The CDR3 loop spans 14 amino acids. The V end was cut by 4 bases, the J end by 2 bases, with 11 bases between. The CDR3 DNA follows: TGTGCCAGCAGTTCCGACATAGGCAACACTGAAGCTTTCTTT. Translated, it gives CASSSDIGNTEAFF.

This clonotype was seen repeatedly, ten times or more. The chain carries TRBV3-1 and TRBJ2-7; D remains unclear. The CDR3 is 11 residues long. The germline gives CDR1 LGHDT, CDR2 YNNKEL (reference sequence). V lost 8 bases and J 3 bases, leaving 8 bases between the germline ends. This chain's CDR3 is CASGNSYEQYF. The CDR3 bases are TGTGCCAGCGGCAACAGCTACGAGCAGTACTTC.

In this sample, this clonotype turned up many times. The chain is built from TRBV5-1 and TRBJ1-3; no firm D call. CDR3 length equals 14 residues. V was pared by 1 base and J by 0 bases, with 5 bases between. Per the germline V gene, CDR1 is SGHRS and CDR2 is YFSETQ. CDR3 sequence: CASSLYGSGNTIYF. CDR3 bases: TGCGCCAGCAGCTTGTACGGCTCTGGAAACACCATATATTTT.

In its sample, this clonotype was seen a few times. The chain combines TRBV19 with TRBJ2-3; D is uncertain. Germline CDR1 and CDR2: LNHDA and SQIVND (reference sequence). V dropped 3 bases and J dropped 7 bases, with 11 bases sitting between them. The CDR3 is 13 residues long. The CDR3 region has the DNA TGTGCCAGTAGTATTCGGAGCGCTTATACGCAGTATTTT. This encodes CASSIRSAYTQYF.

The chain links TRBV6-5 to TRBJ1-3; D remains unclear. The CDR3 covers 17 residues. CDR1 and CDR2 from the germline V gene are MNHEY and SVGAGI. Trimming cost V 4 bases and J 1 base, with 17 bases left between them. In nucleotides, the CDR3 is TGTGCCAGCAGTTCGACGACCAGCGGGAGATCTGGAAACACCATATATTTT. It specifies CASSSTTSGRSGNTIYF.

This clonotype was picked up a small number of times. V usage is TRBV20-1 and J usage is TRBJ2-7; tentative D call: TRBD2 (6 bases). The germline V and J ends were trimmed by 6 bases and 1 base, with 22 bases remaining between them. Germline assignment: CDR1 DFQATT and CDR2 SNEGSKA (reference sequence). The CDR3 length is 16 residues. Here the CDR3 DNA reads TGCAGTGCCCCGGGGGATGGGGGAGAAATTTCCTACGAGCAGTACTTC. Protein product: CSAPGDGGEISYEQYF.

This clonotype came up many times. This chain uses TRBV3-1 with TRBJ2-7, with 8 bases that match TRBD1. In germline, CDR1 is LGHDT, CDR2 YNNKEL (reference sequence). J was trimmed by 0 bases and V by 3 bases; bases with no gene match: 7. The CDR3 length is 16 residues. The DNA for the CDR3 is TGTGCCAGCAGCCACCGGTCCAGGGGGCCCTCCTACGAGCAGTACTTC. This translates into CASSHRSRGPSYEQYF.

This chain uses TRBV6-2 or TRBV6-3 with TRBJ1-1; 11 bases align to TRBD1. Germline CDR1 MNHEY, CDR2 SVGEGT. The CDR3 spans 15 residues. Trimming cost V 4 bases and J 1 base; bases outside gene matches: 2. CDR3 nucleotides: TGTGCCAGCAGTTCCGGGACAGGGGGGAACACTGAAGCTTTCTTT. Translating it yields CASSSGTGGNTEAFF.

This clonotype occurred many times. The rearrangement uses TRBV9 and TRBJ2-1; a possible D gene is TRBD2 (6 bases). V was clipped by 3 bases and J by 2 bases, with 18 bases between them. CDR3 length: 17 amino acids. The germline V gene encodes CDR1 SGDLS and CDR2 YYNGEE. The CDR3 DNA reads as TGTGCCAGCAGCGCAGATCTGGACTACGGCCCCTACAATGAGCAGTTCTTC. As protein: CASSADLDYGPYNEQFF.

This clonotype was found a few times. The V and J genes are TRBV7-9 and TRBJ1-2; no clear D. The V gene's germline CDR1 is SEHNR and CDR2 FQNEAQ (reference sequence). This CDR3 has 14 amino acids. Trimming took 3 bases from V and 0 from J, leaving 8 bases between them. The CDR3 region has the DNA TGTGCCAGCAGCTTGTTTGCTTCTAACTATGGCTACACCTTC. It translates to CASSLFASNYGYTF.

This clonotype was observed a handful of times. The chain couples TRBV7-2 to TRBJ2-3, with TRBD2 identical over 9 bases. Germline V gives CDR1 SGHTA, CDR2 FQGNSA. This CDR3 spans 16 amino acids. Losses at the gene ends were 0 bases for V and 1 base for J; bases not matched to a gene: 2. The CDR3 nucleotides are TGTGCCAGCAGCTTAGCCAGACTAGCGGGCACAGATACGCAGTATTTT. Amino acids: CASSLARLAGTDTQYF.

This chain connects TRBV6-6 to TRBJ1-3; D may be TRBD1 (5 bases). Trimming removed 2 bases from V and 1 base from J, with 12 bases in between. CDR1 and CDR2 (germline): MNHNY, SVGAGI (reference sequence). The CDR3 consists of 16 residues. For the CDR3, the DNA is TGTGCCAGCAGTTACCTACAGGTCGATTCTGGAAACACCATATATTTT. The encoded protein is CASSYLQVDSGNTIYF.

As regards this clonotype: A read error is possible here, since a much larger clone lies one base away. The gene calls are TRBV7-9 and TRBJ2-1; D not resolved. This CDR3 contains 15 residues. Per germline, CDR1 SEHNR and CDR2 FQNEAQ (reference sequence). CDR3: CTSFDSGSPYNEQFF. The CDR3 bases are TGTACCAGCTTTGATTCGGGTTCCCCATACAATGAGCAGTTCTTC.

There are many counts of this clonotype. The chain has TRBV23-1 and TRBJ2-7; 7 bases are a match to TRBD1. TRBV23-1 is recorded as an ORF, its role being uncertain. The CDR3 is 17 amino acids. V lost 0 bases to trimming and J lost 5 bases; unmatched junction nucleotides: 13. The CDR3 is CASSQSTGQDLSDEQYF. Here the CDR3 DNA reads TGCGCCAGCAGTCAATCGACCGGACAGGACCTTTCCGACGAGCAGTACTTC.

This clonotype was counted a few times. CDR3 nucleotides: TGCAGTGCTAGTTGGGACCGTACCTACGAGCAGTACTTC. Translated: CSASWDRTYEQYF. The chain has TRBV20-1 and TRBJ2-7; D may correspond to TRBD1 or TRBD2 (5 bases each). Germline assignment: CDR1 DFQATT and CDR2 SNEGSKA (reference sequence). The CDR3 is 13 residues long. Trimming left V 3 bases short and J 2 bases short, with 11 bases between.

Many counts were recorded for this clonotype. The rearrangement links TRBV29-1 to TRBJ2-5; 10 nucleotides line up with TRBD1. Germline V gene lookup returns CDR1 SQVTM and CDR2 ANQGSEA. The ends lost 5 bases at V and 4 bases at J; junction bases unmatched: 1. The CDR3 contains 12 residues. CDR3 DNA: TGCAGCGTTCGGACAGGGGGAGAGACCCAGTACTTC. Translating it yields CSVRTGGETQYF.

The V gene is TRBV6-5, the J gene TRBJ2-7; a possible D gene is TRBD1 (5 bases). V was clipped by 2 bases and J by 7 bases, with 9 bases between them. Germline CDR1 MNHEY, CDR2 SVGAGI. This CDR3 has 12 amino acids. CDR3 amino acids: CASSYRGGEQYF. CDR3 DNA sequence: TGTGCCAGCAGTTACAGGGGTGGAGAGCAGTACTTC.

This clonotype was counted between two and nine times. This chain links TRBV6-2 or TRBV6-3 with TRBJ1-1; D possibly corresponds to TRBD1 (6 bases). V was clipped by 0 bases and J by 0 bases, with 14 bases between them. This CDR3 contains 17 residues. The germline V gene encodes CDR1 MNHEY and CDR2 SVGEGT. The CDR3 sequence: CASSYSITGHMNTEAFF. The CDR3 region has the DNA TGTGCCAGCAGTTACTCGATTACAGGGCACATGAACACTGAAGCTTTCTTT.

This clonotype has ten or more counts. V gene TRBV20-1 combines with J gene TRBJ1-1, with D unresolved. V was trimmed by 5 bases and J by 7 bases, leaving 11 bases between them. Germline V gene data show CDR1 as DFQATT and CDR2 as SNEGSKA (reference sequence). The CDR3 is made up of 11 amino acids. This CDR3 is CSAGSTREAFF. CDR3 DNA sequence: TGCAGTGCTGGTTCGACCCGTGAAGCTTTCTTT.

The sample holds many counts of this clonotype. This CDR3 is CAISIGLDSSLQYF. The CDR3 region has the DNA TGTGCCATCAGTATAGGACTAGATTCTAGTTTGCAGTACTTC. The rearrangement joins TRBV10-3 to TRBJ2-7, with TRBD2 matching 7 bases. The V segment lost 5 bases and the J segment 9 bases; nucleotides outside the gene matches: 13. CDR1 ENHRY and CDR2 SYGVKD come from the germline V gene. The CDR3 is 14 amino acids.

CDR3 nucleotides: TGCAGCGTTGTGCGCAGGGAGGACTATGGCTACACCTTC. This sequence encodes CSVVRREDYGYTF. The chain is built from TRBV29-1 and TRBJ1-2; tentatively, D is TRBD1 (5 bases). The V and J ends lost 4 bases and 3 bases respectively, with 12 bases between them. This CDR3 is built from 13 residues. Germline CDR1 is SQVTM and CDR2 is ANQGSEA.